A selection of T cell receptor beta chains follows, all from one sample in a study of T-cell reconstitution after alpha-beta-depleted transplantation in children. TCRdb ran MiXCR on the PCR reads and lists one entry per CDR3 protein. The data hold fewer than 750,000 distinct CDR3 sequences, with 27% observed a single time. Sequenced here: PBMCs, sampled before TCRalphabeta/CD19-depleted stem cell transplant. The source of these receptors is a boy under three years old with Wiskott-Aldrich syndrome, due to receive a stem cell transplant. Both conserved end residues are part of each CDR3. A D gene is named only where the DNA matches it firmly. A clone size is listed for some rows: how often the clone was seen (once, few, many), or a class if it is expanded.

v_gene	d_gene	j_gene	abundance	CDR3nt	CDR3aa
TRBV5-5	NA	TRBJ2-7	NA	TGTGCCAGCAGCTCATCCCTCTTGGGAGGCTCCTACGAGCAGTACTTC	CASSSSLLGGSYEQYF
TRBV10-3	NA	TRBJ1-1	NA	TGTGCCATCCGCCCTTTGGACGGATTGAACACTGAAGCTTTCTTT	CAIRPLDGLNTEAFF
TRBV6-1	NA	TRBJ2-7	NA	TGTGCCAGCAAGTGGACAGACCTCTCCTACGAGCAGTACTTC	CASKWTDLSYEQYF
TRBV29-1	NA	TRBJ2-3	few	TGCAGCGTTGCGAGTGTTAGCACAGATACGCAGTATTTT	CSVASVSTDTQYF
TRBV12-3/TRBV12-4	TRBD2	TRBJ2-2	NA	TGTGCCAGCATCCCGGGAGGGTCAAACACCGGGGAGCTGTTTTTT	CASIPGGSNTGELFF
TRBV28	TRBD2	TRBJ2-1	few	TGTGCCAGCAGCATCTTTAGCGGGAGCCAGAGTTACAATGAGCAGTTCTTC	CASSIFSGSQSYNEQFF
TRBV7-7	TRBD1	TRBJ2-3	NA	TGTGCCAGCAGCTTATCGGACAGGCCGACAGATACGCAGTATTTT	CASSLSDRPTDTQYF
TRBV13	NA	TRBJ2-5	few	TGTGCCAGCAGCTTATTTAGGGCGGGCTCCCTGTACCAAGAGACCCAGTACTTC	CASSLFRAGSLYQETQYF
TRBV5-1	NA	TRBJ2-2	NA	TGCGCCAGCAGCTTGGTGGACGCATACACCGGGGAGCTGTTTTTT	CASSLVDAYTGELFF
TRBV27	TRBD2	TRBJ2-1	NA	TGTGCCAGCAGTTTTCAGTCTGGACTAGCGGTAAATGAGCAGTTCTTC	CASSFQSGLAVNEQFF
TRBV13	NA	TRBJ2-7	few	TGTGCCAGCAGCTCCGGACCCAGCTCCTACGAGCAGTACTTC	CASSSGPSSYEQYF
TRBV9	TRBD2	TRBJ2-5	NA	TGTGCCAGCAGCGTAGGGACTAGCGGGAGGTCAATTCCGACCCAGTACTTC	CASSVGTSGRSIPTQYF